This paragraph covers one T cell receptor beta chain sequence. The antigen is undetermined. Libraries were prepared by immunoSEQ multiplex PCR; TCRdb keeps only in-frame clonotypes and omits some of them. The table records about 130,000 clones, about 90% of them present only once. The data were taken from a study of T cell responses to AZD1222 COVID-19 vaccine. General study results and limits: The donor cohort was predominantly white British with a female majority, and clonal diversity may have been underestimated.

The V gene lost 0 bases and the J gene lost 4 bases, with 9 bases spanning the gap. The CDR3 is made up of 13 amino acids. Looked up from germline, CDR1 is GTSNPN and CDR2 is SVGIG (reference sequence). The chain couples TRBV30 to TRBJ1-2; D remains ambiguous. This material consisted of peripheral blood, taken on day 0 of AZD1222 vaccination. The sequence was obtained from an adult in good health. The CDR3, as DNA: TGTGCCTGGAGTGTACCCGGACGCTATGGCTACACCTTC. This codes for CAWSVPGRYGYTF.